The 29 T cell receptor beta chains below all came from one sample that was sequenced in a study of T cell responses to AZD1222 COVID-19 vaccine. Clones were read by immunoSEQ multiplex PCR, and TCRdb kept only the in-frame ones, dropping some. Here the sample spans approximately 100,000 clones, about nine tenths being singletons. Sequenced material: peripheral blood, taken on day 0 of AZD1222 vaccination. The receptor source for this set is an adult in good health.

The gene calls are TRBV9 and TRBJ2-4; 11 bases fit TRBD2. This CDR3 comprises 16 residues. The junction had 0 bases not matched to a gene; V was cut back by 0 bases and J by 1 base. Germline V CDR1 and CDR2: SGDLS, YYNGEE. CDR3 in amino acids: CASSVGLAGAKNIQYF. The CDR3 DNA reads TGTGCCAGCAGCGTAGGACTAGCGGGGGCCAAAAACATTCAGTACTTC.

The DNA for the CDR3 is TGCGCCAGCAGCCAAGTCATTGGGGCGCCCCAGCATTTT. This codes for CASSQVIGAPQHF. The gene calls are TRBV4-1 and TRBJ1-5, with D possibly being TRBD1 (5 bases). This CDR3 has 13 residues. The germline gives CDR1 MGHRA, CDR2 YSYEKL. V was clipped by 1 base and J by 9 bases, with 10 bases between them.

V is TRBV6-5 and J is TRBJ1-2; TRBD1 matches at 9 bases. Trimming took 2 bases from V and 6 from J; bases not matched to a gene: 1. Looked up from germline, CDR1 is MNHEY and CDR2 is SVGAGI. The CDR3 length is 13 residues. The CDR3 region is CASSYDRGNGYTF. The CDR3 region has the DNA TGTGCCAGCAGTTACGACAGGGGGAATGGCTACACCTTC.

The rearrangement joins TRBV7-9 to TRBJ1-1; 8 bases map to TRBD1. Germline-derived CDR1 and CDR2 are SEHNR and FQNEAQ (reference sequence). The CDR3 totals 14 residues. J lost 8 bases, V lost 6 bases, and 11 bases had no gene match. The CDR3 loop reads CASSSRTGLAEAFF. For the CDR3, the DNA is TGTGCCAGCAGTTCTAGGACAGGGCTTGCAGAAGCTTTCTTT.

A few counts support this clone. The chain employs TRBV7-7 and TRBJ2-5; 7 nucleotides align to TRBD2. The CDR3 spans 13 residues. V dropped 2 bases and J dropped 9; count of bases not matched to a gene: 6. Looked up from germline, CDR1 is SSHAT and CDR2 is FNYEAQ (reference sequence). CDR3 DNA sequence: TGTGCCAGCAGCTTAAGACTAGCATCGGCCCAGTACTTC. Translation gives CASSLRLASAQYF. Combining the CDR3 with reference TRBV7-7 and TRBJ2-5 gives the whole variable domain GAGVSQSPRYKVTKRGQDVTLRCDPISSHATLYWYQQALGQGPEFLTYFNYEAQPDKSGLPSDRFSAERPEGSISTLTIQRTEQRDSAMYRCASSLRLASAQYFGPGTRLLVL.

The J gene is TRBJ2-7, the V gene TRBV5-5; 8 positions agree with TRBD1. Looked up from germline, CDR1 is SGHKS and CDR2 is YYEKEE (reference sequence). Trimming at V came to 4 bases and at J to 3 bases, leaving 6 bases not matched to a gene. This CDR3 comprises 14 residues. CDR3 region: CASSVAGQDYEQYF. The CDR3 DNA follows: TGTGCCAGCAGCGTTGCGGGACAGGACTACGAGCAGTACTTC.

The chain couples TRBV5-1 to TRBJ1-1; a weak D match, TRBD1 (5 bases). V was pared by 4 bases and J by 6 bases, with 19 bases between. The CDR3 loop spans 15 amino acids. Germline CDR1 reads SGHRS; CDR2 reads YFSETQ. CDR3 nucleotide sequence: TGCGCCAGCAGCATAGGGCCACAGGAGGTCCCTGAAGCTTTCTTT. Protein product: CASSIGPQEVPEAFF.

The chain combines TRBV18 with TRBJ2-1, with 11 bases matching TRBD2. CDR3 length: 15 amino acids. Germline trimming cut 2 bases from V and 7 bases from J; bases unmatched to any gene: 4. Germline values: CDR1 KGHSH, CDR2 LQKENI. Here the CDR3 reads CASSPVAGGRNEQFF. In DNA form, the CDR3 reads TGTGCCAGCTCACCAGTAGCGGGGGGGCGAAATGAGCAGTTCTTC.

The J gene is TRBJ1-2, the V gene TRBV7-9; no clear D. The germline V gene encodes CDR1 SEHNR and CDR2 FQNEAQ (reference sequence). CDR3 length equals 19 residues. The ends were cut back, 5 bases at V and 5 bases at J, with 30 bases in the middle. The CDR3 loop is CASSQEMGMSAEIRYGYTF. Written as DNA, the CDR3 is TGTGCCAGCAGCCAGGAAATGGGTATGTCGGCCGAGATTAGGTATGGCTACACCTTC.

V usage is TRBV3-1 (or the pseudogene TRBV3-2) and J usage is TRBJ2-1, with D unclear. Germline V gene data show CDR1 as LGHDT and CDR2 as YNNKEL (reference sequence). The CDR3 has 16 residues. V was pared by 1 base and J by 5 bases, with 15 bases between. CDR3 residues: CASSQAGLGRDNEQFF. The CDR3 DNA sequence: TGTGCCAGCAGCCAAGCGGGCCTTGGTAGGGACAATGAGCAGTTCTTC.

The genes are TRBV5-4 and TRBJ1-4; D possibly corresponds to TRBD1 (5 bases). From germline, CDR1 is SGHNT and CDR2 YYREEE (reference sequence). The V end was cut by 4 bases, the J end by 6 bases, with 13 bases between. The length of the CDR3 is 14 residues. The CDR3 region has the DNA TGTGCCAGCAGCCCAGGGTCAGGTTATGAAAAACTGTTTTTT. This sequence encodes CASSPGSGYEKLFF.

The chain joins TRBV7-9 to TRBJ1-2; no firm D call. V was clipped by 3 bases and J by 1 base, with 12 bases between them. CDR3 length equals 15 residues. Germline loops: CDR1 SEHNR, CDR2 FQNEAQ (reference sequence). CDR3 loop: CASSLTSGDNYGYTF. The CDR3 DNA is TGTGCCAGCAGCTTGACCTCCGGTGATAACTATGGCTACACCTTC.

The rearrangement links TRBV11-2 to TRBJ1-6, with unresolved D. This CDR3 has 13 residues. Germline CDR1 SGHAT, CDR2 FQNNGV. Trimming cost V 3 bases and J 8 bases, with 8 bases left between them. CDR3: CASSFRGDSPLHF. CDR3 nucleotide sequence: TGTGCCAGCAGCTTCAGAGGAGATTCACCCCTCCACTTT.

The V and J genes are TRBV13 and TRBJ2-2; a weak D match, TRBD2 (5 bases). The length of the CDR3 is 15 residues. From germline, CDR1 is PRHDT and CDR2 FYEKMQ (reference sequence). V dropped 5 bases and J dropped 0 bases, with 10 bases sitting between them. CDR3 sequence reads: CASSPVGANTGELFF. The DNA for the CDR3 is TGTGCCAGCAGCCCAGTCGGGGCGAACACCGGGGAGCTGTTTTTT.

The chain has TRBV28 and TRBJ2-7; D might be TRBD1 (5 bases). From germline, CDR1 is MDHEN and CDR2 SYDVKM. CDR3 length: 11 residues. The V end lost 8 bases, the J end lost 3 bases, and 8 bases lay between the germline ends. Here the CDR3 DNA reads TGTGCCAGCTCCACAGGCTACGAGCAGTACTTC. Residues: CASSTGYEQYF. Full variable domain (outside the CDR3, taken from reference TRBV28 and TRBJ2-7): DVKVTQSSRYLVKRTGEKVFLECVQDMDHENMFWYRQDPGLGLRLIYFSYDVKMKEKGDIPEGYSVSREKKERFSLILESASTNQTSMYLCASSTGYEQYFGPGTRLTVT.

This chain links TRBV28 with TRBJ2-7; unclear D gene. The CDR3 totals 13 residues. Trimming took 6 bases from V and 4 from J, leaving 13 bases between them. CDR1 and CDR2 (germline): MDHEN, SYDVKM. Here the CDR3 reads CASSSKFLYEQYF. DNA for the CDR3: TGTGCCAGCAGCTCGAAATTCTTGTACGAGCAGTACTTC.

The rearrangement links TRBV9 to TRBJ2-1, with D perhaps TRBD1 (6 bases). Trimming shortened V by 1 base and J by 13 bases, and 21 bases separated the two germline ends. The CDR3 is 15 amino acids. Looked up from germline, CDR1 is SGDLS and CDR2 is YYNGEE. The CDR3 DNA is TGTGCCAGCAGCGTATCCCCACGAGCAGGGGACCCCCAGTTCTTC. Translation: CASSVSPRAGDPQFF. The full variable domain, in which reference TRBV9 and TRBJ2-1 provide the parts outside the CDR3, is DSGVTQTPKHLITATGQRVTLRCSPRSGDLSVYWYQQSLDQGLQFLIQYYNGEERAKGNILERFSAQQFPDLHSELNLSSLELGDSALYFCASSVSPRAGDPQFFGPGTRLTVL.

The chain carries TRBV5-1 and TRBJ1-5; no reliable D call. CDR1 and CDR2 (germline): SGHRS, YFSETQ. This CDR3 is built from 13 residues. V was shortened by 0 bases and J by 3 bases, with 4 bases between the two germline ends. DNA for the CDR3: TGCGCCAGCAGCTTGGACACCAATCAGCCCCAGCATTTT. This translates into CASSLDTNQPQHF.

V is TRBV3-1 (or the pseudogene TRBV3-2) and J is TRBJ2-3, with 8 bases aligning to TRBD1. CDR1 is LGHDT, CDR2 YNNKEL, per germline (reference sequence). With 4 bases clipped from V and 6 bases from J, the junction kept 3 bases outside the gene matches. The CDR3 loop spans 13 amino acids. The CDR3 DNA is TGTGCCAGCAGCCCAGGGGGCCGGGATACGCAGTATTTT. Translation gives CASSPGGRDTQYF.

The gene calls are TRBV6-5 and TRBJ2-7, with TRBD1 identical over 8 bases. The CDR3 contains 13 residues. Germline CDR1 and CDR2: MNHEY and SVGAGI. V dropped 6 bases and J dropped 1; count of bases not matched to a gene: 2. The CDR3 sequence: CASRDRASYEQYF. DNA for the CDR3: TGTGCCAGCAGGGACAGGGCGTCCTACGAGCAGTACTTC.

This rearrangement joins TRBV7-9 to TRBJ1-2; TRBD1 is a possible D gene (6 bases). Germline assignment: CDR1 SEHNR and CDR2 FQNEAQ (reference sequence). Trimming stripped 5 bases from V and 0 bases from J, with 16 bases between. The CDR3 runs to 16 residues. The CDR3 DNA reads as TGTGCCAGCAGCCCACGACAGGAGATTACTAACTATGGCTACACCTTC. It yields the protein CASSPRQEITNYGYTF.

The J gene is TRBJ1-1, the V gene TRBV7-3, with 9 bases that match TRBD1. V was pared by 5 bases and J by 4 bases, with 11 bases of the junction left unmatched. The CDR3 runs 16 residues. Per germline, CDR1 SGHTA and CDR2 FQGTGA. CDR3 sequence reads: CASSGPRDRECTEAFF. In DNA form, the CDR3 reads TGTGCCAGCAGCGGGCCACGGGACAGGGAATGCACTGAAGCTTTCTTT.

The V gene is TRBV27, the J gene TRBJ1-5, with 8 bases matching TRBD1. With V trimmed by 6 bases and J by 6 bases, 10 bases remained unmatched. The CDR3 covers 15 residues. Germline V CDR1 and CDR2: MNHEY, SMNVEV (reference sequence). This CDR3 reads CASSPRDRSTQPQHF. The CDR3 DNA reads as TGTGCCAGCAGCCCCCGGGACAGGTCCACTCAGCCCCAGCATTTT.

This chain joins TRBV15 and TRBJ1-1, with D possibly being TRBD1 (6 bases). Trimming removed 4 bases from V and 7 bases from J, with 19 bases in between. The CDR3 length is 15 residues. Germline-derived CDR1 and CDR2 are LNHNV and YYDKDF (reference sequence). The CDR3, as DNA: TGTGCCACCAGCACTACAGACAGGAGGTTCGTTGAAGCTTTCTTT. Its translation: CATSTTDRRFVEAFF.

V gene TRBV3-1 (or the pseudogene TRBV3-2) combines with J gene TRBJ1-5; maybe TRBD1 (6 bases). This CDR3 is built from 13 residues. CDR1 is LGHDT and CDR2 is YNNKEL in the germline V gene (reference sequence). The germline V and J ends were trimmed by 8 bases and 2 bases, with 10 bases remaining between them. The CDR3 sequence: CASAGGGNQPQHF. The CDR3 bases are TGTGCCAGCGCCGGGGGCGGCAATCAGCCCCAGCATTTT.

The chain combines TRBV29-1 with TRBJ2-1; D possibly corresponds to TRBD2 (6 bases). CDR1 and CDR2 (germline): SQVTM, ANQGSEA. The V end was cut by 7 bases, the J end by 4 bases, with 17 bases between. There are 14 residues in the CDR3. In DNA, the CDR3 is TGCAGCGCCTCCTGGGACTCTGTATACAATGAGCAGTTCTTC. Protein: CSASWDSVYNEQFF.

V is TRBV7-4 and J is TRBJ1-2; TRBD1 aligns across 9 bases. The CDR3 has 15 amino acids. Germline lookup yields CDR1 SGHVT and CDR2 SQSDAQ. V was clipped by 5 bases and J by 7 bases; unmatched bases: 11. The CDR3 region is CASSVNRGLRGGYTF. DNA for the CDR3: TGTGCCAGCAGCGTAAACAGGGGGCTGCGGGGTGGCTACACCTTC.

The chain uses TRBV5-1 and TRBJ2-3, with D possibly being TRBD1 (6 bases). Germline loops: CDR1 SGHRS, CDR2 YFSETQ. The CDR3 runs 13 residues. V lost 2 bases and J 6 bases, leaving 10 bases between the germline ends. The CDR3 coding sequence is TGCGCCAGCAGCTTCGAGGGGGAGGATACGCAGTATTTT. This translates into CASSFEGEDTQYF. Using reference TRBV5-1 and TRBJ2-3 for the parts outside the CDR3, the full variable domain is KAGVTQTPRYLIKTRGQQVTLSCSPISGHRSVSWYQQTPGQGLQFLFEYFSETQRNKGNFPGRFSGRQFSNSRSEMNVSTLELGDSALYLCASSFEGEDTQYFGPGTRLTVL.

The CDR3 sequence is CASSQDGGKRGVSTDTQYF. CDR3 bases: TGTGCCAGCAGCCAAGATGGAGGCAAGCGGGGGGTTAGCACAGATACGCAGTATTTT. The chain couples TRBV3-1 (or the pseudogene TRBV3-2) to TRBJ2-3, with 9 bases matching TRBD2. Trimming took 0 bases from V and 0 from J; bases not matched to a gene: 10. CDR1 is LGHDT and CDR2 is YNNKEL in the germline V gene (reference sequence). This CDR3 region has 19 residues.